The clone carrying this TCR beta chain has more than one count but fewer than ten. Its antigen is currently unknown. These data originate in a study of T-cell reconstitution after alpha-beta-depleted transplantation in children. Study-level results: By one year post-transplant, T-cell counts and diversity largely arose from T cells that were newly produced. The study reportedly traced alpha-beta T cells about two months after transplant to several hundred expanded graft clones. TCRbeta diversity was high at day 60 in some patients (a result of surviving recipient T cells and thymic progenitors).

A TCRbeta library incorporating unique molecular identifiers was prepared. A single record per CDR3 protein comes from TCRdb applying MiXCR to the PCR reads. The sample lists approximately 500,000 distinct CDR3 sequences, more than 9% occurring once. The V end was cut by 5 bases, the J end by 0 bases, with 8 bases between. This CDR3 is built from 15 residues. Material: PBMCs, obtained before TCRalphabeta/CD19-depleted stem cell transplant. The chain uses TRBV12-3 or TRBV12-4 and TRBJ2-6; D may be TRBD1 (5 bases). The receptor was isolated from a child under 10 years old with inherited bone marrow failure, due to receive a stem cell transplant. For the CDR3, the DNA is TGTGCCAGCAGTACCCAGGGCTCTGGGGCCAACGTCCTGACTTTC. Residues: CASSTQGSGANVLTF.